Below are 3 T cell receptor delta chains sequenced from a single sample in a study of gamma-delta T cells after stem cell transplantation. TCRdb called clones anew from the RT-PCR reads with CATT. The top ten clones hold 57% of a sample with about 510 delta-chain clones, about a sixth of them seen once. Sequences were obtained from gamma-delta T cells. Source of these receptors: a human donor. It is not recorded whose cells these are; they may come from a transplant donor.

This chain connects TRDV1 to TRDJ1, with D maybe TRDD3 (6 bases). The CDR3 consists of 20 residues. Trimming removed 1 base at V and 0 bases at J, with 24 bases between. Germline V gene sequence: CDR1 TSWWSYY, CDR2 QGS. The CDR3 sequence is CALGEPVRAMGGPYTDKLIF. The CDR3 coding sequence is TGTGCTCTTGGGGAACCCGTCCGTGCGATGGGGGGCCCGTACACCGATAAACTCATCTTT.

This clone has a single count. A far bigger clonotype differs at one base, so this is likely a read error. CDR3 sequence: CALGELVPRGGCTDKLIF. In nucleotides, the CDR3 is TGTGCTCTTGGGGAACTGGTCCCAAGGGGGGGATGCACCGATAAACTCATCTTT. This chain connects TRDV1 to TRDJ1; TRDD3 aligns across 7 bases. The CDR3 is made up of 18 amino acids. Germline values: CDR1 TSWWSYY, CDR2 QGS. Trimming removed 0 bases from V and 1 base from J; junction bases left unmatched: 11.

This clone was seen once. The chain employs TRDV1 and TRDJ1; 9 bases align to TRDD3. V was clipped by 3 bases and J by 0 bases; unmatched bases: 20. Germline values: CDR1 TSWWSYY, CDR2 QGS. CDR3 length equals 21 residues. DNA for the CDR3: TGTGCTCTTGGGGACCCCATCTTCCTGGGGGATTACTTAAGGTACACCGATAAACTCATCTTT. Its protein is CALGDPIFLGDYLRYTDKLIF.